This T cell receptor (beta chain) was recorded in a study of Ad26.COV2.S vaccination and SARS-CoV-2 variants. Study in general: Donor was assigned to the Ad26.COV2.S arm of trial COV1001. Ad26.COV2.S shots went into the muscle once or twice, 56 days apart. Study-wide results and limits: Vaccine recipients posted higher spike-specific TCR breadth than their placebo counterparts. CD8+ and CD4+ T cells specific for spike reportedly responded with substantial breadth after vaccination.

The junction had 9 bases not matched to a gene; V was cut back by 6 bases and J by 1 base. The CDR3 loop spans 18 amino acids. Germline CDR1 MNHEY, CDR2 SMNVEV (reference sequence). Clones were sequenced by immunoSEQ multiplex PCR, and TCRdb holds only the in-frame ones, with some missing. Here the sample spans 250,000 or so clones, around 88% being singletons. Treatment: 19 received Ad26.COV2.S at low or high dose, single or two shots; roughly five received placebo; per-sample allocation not given. Following the first vaccine or placebo injection, samples were taken on day 63. This clone was seen once. The antigen is undetermined.

The sample here was peripheral blood, taken in a trial of Ad26.COV2.S vaccine versus placebo. The sequence was obtained from a person aged 18 to 65 who received the Ad26.COV2.S COVID-19 vaccine or a placebo. The chain employs TRBV27 and TRBJ2-6; 10 nucleotides line up with TRBD1. Written as DNA, the CDR3 is TGTGCCAGCAGGCAGGCGGGGACAGGGGAATCTGGGGCCAACGTCCTGACTTTC. Its protein product is CASRQAGTGESGANVLTF.